This T cell receptor beta chain was identified during a study of blood T cells in healthy people across ages. This clonotype has at least ten counts. V was clipped by 6 bases and J by 8 bases, with 5 bases between them. CDR3 length: 10 amino acids. The use of a sample-barcoded 5' primer and a J-beta primer mix characterized a second PCR of roughly 6 to 11 cycles. TCRdb recomputed calls from the 5' RACE reads with MiXCR, one row per CDR3 protein. This sample has roughly 560,000 distinct CDR3 sequences, with nearly 25% found just once. This same sample was also taken into another study, of T cells of mothers and their children. Turning to that study: All donors were healthy and Caucasian; they were three mothers and their six children.

Sequenced material: blood. The chain couples TRBV12-3 or TRBV12-4 to TRBJ2-1, with unresolved D. The source is a boy younger than 18 in good health. As DNA, the CDR3 is TGTGCCAGCAGCCTCCATGAGCAGTTCTTC. Its protein product is CASSLHEQFF.